This TCR beta chain was recorded in a study of shared clonotypes between healthy human individuals. Study-wide points: Apart from blood, nothing was sampled; tissue repertoires likely differ.

Generated by immunoSEQ multiplex PCR, the TCRdb table keeps only in-frame clones and is missing some. The table has approximately 1.9 million clones, around 93% seen once. The CDR3 spans 14 residues. V dropped 7 bases and J dropped 4 bases, with 14 bases sitting between them. CDR1 is MDHEN and CDR2 is SYDVKM in the germline V gene. Naive CD8 cells lacked CD45RO, underwent positive selection for CCR7 and left out terminally differentiated effector memory CD45RA+ cells. This clone was detected only a few times. What it binds is not known. The chain couples TRBV28 to TRBJ1-5, with a weak D call TRBD1 (5 bases). The sequence was obtained from a man between 18 and 29 years old in good health. Some clones in this sample may be carry-over from other donors' samples. Sequenced: naive CD8+ T cells from PBMCs. CDR3 sequence: CASTGGSYNQPQHF. The CDR3 nucleotides are TGTGCCAGCACGGGGGGGTCGTATAATCAGCCCCAGCATTTT. Full variable domain (rest looked up from reference TRBV28 and TRBJ1-5): DVKVTQSSRYLVKRTGEKVFLECVQDMDHENMFWYRQDPGLGLRLIYFSYDVKMKEKGDIPEGYSVSREKKERFSLILESASTNQTSMYLCASTGGSYNQPQHFGDGTRLSIL.